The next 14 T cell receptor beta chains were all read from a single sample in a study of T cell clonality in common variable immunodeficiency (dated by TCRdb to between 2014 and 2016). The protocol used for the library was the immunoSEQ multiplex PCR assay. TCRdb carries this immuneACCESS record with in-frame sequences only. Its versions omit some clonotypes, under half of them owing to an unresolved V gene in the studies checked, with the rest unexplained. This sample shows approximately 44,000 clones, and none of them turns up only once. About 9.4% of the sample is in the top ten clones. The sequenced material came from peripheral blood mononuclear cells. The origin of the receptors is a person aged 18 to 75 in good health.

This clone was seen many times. The CDR3 bases that were read are TGTGCCAGTAGTCCAGCGGGGTCTCTTTATGGC. This translates into CASSPAGSLYG. The CDR3 as a whole reads CASSPAGSLYGYTF. The chain combines TRBV19 with TRBJ1-2; D is ambiguous. The read is 3 residues too short to cover the CDR3 end, so that end is filled in from the germline J gene. V was cut by 5 bases and J by 5 bases, with 15 bases left in between. The CDR3 is 14 amino acids. The germline V gene encodes CDR1 LNHDA and CDR2 SQIVND (reference sequence).

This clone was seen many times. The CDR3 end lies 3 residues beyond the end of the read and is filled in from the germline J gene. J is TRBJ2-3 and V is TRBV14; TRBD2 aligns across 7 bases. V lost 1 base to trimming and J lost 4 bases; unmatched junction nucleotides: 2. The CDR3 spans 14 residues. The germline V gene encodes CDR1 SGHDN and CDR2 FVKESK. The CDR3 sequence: CASSQGLASDTQYF. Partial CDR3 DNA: TGTGCCAGCAGCCAAGGACTAGCCTCAGATACG. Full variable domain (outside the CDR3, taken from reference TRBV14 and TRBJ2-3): EAGVTQFPSHSVIEKGQTVTLRCDPISGHDNLYWYRRVMGKEIKFLLHFVKESKQDESGMPNNRFLAERTGGTYSTLKVQPAELEDSGVYFCASSQGLASDTQYFGPGTRLTVL.

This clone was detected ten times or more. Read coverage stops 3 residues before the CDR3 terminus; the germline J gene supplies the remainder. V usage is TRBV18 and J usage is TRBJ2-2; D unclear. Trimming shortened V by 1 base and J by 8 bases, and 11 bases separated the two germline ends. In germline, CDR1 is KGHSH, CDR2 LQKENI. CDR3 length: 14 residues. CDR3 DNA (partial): TGTGCCAGCTCACCACGGGCCGTGGAGGGGGAG. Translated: CASSPRAVEGE. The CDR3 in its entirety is CASSPRAVEGELFF.

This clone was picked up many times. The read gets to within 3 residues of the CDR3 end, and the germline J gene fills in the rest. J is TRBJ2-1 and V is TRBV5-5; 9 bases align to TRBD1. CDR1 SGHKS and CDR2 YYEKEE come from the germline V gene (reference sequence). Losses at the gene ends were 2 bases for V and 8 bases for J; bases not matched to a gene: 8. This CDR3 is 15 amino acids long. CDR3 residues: CASSFDDRGWDEQFF. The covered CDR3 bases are TGTGCCAGCAGCTTTGATGACAGGGGGTGGGATGAG.

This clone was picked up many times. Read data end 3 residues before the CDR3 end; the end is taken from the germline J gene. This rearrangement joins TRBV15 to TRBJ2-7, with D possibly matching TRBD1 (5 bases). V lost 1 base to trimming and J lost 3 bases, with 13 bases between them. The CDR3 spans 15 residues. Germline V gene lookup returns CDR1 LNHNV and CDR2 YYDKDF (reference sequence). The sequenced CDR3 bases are TGTGCCACCAGCAGAGCACGAAGGGGCGACTACGAG. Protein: CATSRARRGDYE. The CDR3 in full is CATSRARRGDYEQYF.

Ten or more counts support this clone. The part of the CDR3 DNA that was read is TGCGCCAGCAGCCCCAGGGATTACTATGGC. Protein sequence: CASSPRDYYG. The full CDR3 is CASSPRDYYGYTF. The J gene is TRBJ1-2, the V gene TRBV5-1, with D possibly TRBD1 on 5 matching bases. The sequenced fragment ends 3 residues before the CDR3 boundary, so the rest is inferred from the germline J gene. The CDR3 loop spans 13 amino acids. CDR1 is SGHRS, CDR2 YFSETQ, per germline. The V end lost 4 bases, the J end lost 3 bases, and 10 bases lay between the germline ends.

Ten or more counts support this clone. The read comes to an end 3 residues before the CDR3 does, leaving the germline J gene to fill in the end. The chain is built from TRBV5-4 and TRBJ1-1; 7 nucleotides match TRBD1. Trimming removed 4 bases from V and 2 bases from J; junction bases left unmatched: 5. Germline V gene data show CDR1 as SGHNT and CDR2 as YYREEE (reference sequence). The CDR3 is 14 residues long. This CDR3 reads CASSSPGGNTEAFF. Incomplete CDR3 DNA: TGTGCCAGCAGCAGCCCAGGGGGAAACACTGAA.

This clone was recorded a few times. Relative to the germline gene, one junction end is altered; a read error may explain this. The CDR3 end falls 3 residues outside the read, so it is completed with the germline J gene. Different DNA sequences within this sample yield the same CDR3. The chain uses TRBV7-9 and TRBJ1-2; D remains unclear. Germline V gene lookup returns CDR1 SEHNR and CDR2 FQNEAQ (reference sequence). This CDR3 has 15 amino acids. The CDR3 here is CASSLSLAQPYGYTF. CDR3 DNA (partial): TGCGCCAGCAGTTTATCTCTCGCGCAACCCTATGGC.

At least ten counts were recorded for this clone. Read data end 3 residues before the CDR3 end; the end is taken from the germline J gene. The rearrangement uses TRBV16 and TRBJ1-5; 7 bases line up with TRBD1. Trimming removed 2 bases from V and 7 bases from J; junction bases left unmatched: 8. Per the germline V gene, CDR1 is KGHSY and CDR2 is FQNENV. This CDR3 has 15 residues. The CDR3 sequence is CASSQGQGGSQPQHF. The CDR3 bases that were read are TGTGCCAGCAGCCAAGGGCAGGGGGGCTCGCAGCCC.

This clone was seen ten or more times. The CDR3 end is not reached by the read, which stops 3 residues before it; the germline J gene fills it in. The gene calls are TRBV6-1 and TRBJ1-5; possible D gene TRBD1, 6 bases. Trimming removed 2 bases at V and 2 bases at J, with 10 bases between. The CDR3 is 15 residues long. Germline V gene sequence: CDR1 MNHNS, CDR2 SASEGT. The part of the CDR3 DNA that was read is TGTGCCAGCAGTGAAACCAGGGGCGGCAATCAGCCC. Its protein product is CASSETRGGNQP. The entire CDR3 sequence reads CASSETRGGNQPQHF.

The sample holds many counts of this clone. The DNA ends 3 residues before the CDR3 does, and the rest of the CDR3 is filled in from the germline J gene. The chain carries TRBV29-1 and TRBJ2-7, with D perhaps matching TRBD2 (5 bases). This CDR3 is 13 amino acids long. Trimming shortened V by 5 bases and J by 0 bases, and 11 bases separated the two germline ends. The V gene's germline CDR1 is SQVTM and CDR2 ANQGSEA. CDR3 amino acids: CSVRGSSSYEQYF. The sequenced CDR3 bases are TGCAGCGTTAGAGGGTCGAGCTCCTACGAG.

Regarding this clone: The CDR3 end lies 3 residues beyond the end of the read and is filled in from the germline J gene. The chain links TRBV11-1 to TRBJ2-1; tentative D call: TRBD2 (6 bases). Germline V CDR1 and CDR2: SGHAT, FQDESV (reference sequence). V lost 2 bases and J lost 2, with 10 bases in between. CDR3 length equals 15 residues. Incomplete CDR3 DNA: TGTGCCAGCAGCTTAACGGGGGAACCCTACAATGAG. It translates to CASSLTGEPYNE. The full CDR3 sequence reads CASSLTGEPYNEQFF.

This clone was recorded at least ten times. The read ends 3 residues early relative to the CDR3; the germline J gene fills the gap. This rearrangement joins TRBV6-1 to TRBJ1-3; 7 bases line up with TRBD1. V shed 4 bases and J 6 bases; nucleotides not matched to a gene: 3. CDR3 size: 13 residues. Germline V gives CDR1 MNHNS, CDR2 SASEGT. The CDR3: CASSVTGENTIYF. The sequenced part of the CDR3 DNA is TGTGCCAGCAGTGTAACAGGGGAAAACACC.

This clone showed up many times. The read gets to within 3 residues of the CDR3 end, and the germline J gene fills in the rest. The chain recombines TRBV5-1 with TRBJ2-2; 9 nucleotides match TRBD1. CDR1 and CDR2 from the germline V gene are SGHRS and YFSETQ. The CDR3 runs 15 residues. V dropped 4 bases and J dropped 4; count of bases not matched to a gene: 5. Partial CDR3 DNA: TGCGCCAGCAGCCCGGGACAGGGAGGCACCGGGGAG. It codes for CASSPGQGGTGE. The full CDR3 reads CASSPGQGGTGELFF.